This T cell receptor beta chain was captured by sequencing in a study of shared clonotypes between healthy human individuals. Method: immunoSEQ multiplex PCR; TCRdb's copy keeps in-frame clones and lacks some. The top ten clones hold 1.5% to 2% of a sample with 550,000 to 700,000 clones, around four fifths of them seen once. With respect to this clone: Other DNA sequences in the same sample also yield this CDR3.

The germline CDR1 and CDR2 sequences are SGHAT and FQNNGV. The CDR3 is 14 residues long. V was cut by 2 bases and J by 0 bases, with 6 bases left in between. This receptor was obtained from a young woman in good health. Sequenced: memory CD4+ T cells sorted from blood. The subset: CD45RA-negative fraction. The chain recombines TRBV11-2 with TRBJ2-3; D is perhaps TRBD1 (5 bases). The CDR3 is CASSLQGSTDTQYF. In nucleotides, the CDR3 is TGTGCCAGCAGCTTACAGGGTAGCACAGATACGCAGTATTTT. The full variable domain, its missing parts supplied by reference TRBV11-2 and TRBJ2-3, is EAGVAQSPRYKIIEKRQSVAFWCNPISGHATLYWYQQILGQGPKLLIQFQNNGVVDDSQLPKDRFSAERLKGVDSTLKIQPAKLEDSAVYLCASSLQGSTDTQYFGPGTRLTVL.